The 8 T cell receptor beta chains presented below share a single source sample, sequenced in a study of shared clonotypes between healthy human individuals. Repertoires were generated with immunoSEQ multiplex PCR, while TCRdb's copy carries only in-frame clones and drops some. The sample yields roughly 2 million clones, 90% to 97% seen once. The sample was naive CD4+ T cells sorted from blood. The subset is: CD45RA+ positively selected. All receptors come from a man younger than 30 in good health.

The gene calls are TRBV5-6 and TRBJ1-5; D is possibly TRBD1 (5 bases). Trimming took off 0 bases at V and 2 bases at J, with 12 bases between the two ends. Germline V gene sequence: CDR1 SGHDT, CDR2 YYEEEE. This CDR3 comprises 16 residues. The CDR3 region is CASSLEGAFRNQPQHF. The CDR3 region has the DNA TGTGCCAGCAGCTTGGAAGGGGCGTTCCGCAATCAGCCCCAGCATTTT.

The CDR3 loop is CASRENTEAFF. DNA for the CDR3: TGTGCCAGCAGAGAGAACACTGAAGCTTTCTTT. J is TRBJ1-1 and V is TRBV6-1; the D is unclear. CDR1 is MNHNS, CDR2 SASEGT, per germline. The CDR3 extends over 11 amino acids. V lost 6 bases and J 1 base, leaving 3 bases between the germline ends.

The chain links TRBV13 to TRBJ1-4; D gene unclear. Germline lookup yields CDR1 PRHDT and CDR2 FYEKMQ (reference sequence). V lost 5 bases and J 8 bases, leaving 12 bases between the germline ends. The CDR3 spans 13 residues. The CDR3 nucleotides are TGTGCCAGCAGCCCCCCGGGTCAGGAAAAACTGTTTTTT. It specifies CASSPPGQEKLFF.

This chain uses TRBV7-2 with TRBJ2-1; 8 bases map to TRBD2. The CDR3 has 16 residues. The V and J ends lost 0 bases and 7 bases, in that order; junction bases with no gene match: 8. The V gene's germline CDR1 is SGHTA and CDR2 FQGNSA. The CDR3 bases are TGTGCCAGCAGCTTAGCTGGGTTAATAGCGGGGAATGAGCAGTTCTTC. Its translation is CASSLAGLIAGNEQFF.

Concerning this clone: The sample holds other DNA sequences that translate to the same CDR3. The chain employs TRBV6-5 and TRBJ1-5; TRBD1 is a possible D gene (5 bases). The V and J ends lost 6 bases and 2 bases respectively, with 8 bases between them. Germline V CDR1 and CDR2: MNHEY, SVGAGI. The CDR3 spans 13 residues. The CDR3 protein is CASSPQGNQPQHF. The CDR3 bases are TGTGCCAGCAGCCCACAGGGCAATCAGCCCCAGCATTTT.

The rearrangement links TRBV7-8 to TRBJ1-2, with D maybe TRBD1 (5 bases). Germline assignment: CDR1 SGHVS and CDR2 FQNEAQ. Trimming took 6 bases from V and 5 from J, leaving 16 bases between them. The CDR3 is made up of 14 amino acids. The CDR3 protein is CASSNRDGAYGYTF. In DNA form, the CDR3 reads TGTGCCAGCAGTAACCGGGACGGAGCTTATGGCTACACCTTC.

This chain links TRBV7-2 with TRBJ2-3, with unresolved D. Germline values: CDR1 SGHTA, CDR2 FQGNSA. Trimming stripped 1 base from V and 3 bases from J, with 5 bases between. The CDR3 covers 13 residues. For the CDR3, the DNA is TGTGCCAGCAGCTTAGGAGATACAGATACGCAGTATTTT. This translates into CASSLGDTDTQYF.

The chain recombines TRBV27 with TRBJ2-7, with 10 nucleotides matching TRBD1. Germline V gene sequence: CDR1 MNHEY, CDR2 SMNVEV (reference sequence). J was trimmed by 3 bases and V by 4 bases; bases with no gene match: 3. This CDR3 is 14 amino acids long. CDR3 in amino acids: CASSWTGGNYEQYF. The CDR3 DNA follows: TGTGCCAGCAGTTGGACAGGGGGTAACTACGAGCAGTACTTC.